Following are 16 T cell receptor beta chains from one sample sequenced in a study of blood T cell repertoires in COVID-19. Clones were sequenced by immunoSEQ multiplex PCR, and TCRdb holds only the in-frame ones, with some missing. This repertoire shows over 70,000 clones, more than 85% found once; its top ten account for 2.3%. The sample consisted of peripheral blood. The receptor source for this set is a human donor with active COVID-19. The donor label of this sample is uncertain.

This rearrangement joins TRBV2 to TRBJ2-3; D uncertain. This CDR3 is built from 14 residues. Trimming left V 2 bases short and J 1 base short, with 7 bases between. The germline gives CDR1 SNHLY, CDR2 FYNNEI. CDR3 DNA sequence: TGTGCCAGCAGTGAAAACATCCGCACAGATACGCAGTATTTT. Protein sequence: CASSENIRTDTQYF.

The V call is TRBV2, the J call TRBJ2-3; 13 nucleotides align to TRBD2. Per germline, CDR1 SNHLY and CDR2 FYNNEI. The CDR3 spans 15 residues. Trimming at V came to 10 bases and at J to 2 bases, leaving 6 bases not matched to a gene. CDR3 bases: TGTGCCATCGAGGGACTAGCGGGGAACACAGATACGCAGTATTTT. Translated: CAIEGLAGNTDTQYF.

This chain joins TRBV28 and TRBJ2-5, with a tentative D call TRBD2 (6 bases). Per germline, CDR1 MDHEN and CDR2 SYDVKM. Between the trimmed V and J ends, which lost 10 bases and 4 bases, there was a span of 28 bases. The CDR3 consists of 17 residues. The CDR3 is CANSNSPREVGLETQYF. The CDR3 DNA is TGTGCCAACTCAAACTCCCCCAGGGAAGTGGGACTAGAGACCCAGTACTTC.

The chain joins TRBV6-5 to TRBJ1-2; 9 bases line up with TRBD1. V lost 6 bases to trimming and J lost 4 bases; unmatched junction nucleotides: 6. Per the germline V gene, CDR1 is MNHEY and CDR2 is SVGAGI. The CDR3 is 14 amino acids. The CDR3 loop is CASSRGQGPYGYTF. CDR3 DNA: TGTGCCAGCAGCCGGGGACAGGGTCCCTATGGCTACACCTTC.

The table lists this clone with a count of one. Here the CDR3 DNA reads TGTGCCAGCAGCCTCGGGACAGGGGTTACGGGCGAGCAGTACTTC. This encodes CASSLGTGVTGEQYF. This chain links TRBV7-6 with TRBJ2-7, with 10 positions matching TRBD1. This CDR3 is 15 amino acids long. J gave up 6 bases and V 5 bases, and 10 bases lay outside the gene matches. Germline values: CDR1 SGHVS, CDR2 FNYEAQ.

The chain recombines TRBV4-1 with TRBJ1-4; tentative D call: TRBD1 (5 bases). CDR3 length: 15 amino acids. Germline V CDR1 and CDR2: MGHRA, YSYEKL. Trimming removed 4 bases at V and 4 bases at J, with 13 bases between. CDR3 in amino acids: CASSRDFPDNEKLFF. CDR3 nucleotides: TGCGCCAGCAGCCGGGACTTTCCCGATAATGAAAAACTGTTTTTT.

This rearrangement joins TRBV27 to TRBJ1-2; 9 nucleotides line up with TRBD1. Germline loops: CDR1 MNHEY, CDR2 SMNVEV (reference sequence). The CDR3 has 13 amino acids. V lost 8 bases to trimming and J lost 7 bases; unmatched junction nucleotides: 8. CDR3 protein: CASAWGTGSGYTF. The CDR3 nucleotides are TGTGCCAGCGCCTGGGGGACAGGGAGTGGCTACACCTTC.

The V call is TRBV5-4, the J call TRBJ2-2; maybe TRBD1 (5 bases). The CDR3 runs to 13 residues. The V and J ends lost 4 bases and 3 bases respectively, with 7 bases between them. Germline V gives CDR1 SGHNT, CDR2 YYREEE (reference sequence). The DNA for the CDR3 is TGTGCCAGCAGCCCCAGGGACACCGGGGAGCTGTTTTTT. Translation gives CASSPRDTGELFF.

The V call is TRBV19, the J call TRBJ1-1; tentative D call: TRBD1 (6 bases). V dropped 5 bases and J dropped 4 bases, with 11 bases sitting between them. From germline, CDR1 is LNHDA and CDR2 SQIVND (reference sequence). CDR3 size: 13 residues. Here the CDR3 DNA reads TGTGCCAGTAGTCCTGGACAGATCACTGAAGCTTTCTTT. This encodes CASSPGQITEAFF.

This sequence joins TRBV15 and TRBJ1-2; no reliable D call. The V end lost 0 bases, the J end lost 4 bases, and 9 bases lay between the germline ends. The CDR3 runs 14 residues. CDR1 and CDR2 (germline): LNHNV, YYDKDF (reference sequence). CDR3 protein: CATSRDLTSYGYTF. CDR3 in DNA: TGTGCCACCAGCAGAGATCTCACTTCCTATGGCTACACCTTC.

Remarks on this clone: Other DNA sequences in the same sample also yield this CDR3. V gene TRBV6-5 combines with J gene TRBJ1-2; 7 nucleotides align to TRBD1. The CDR3 contains 13 residues. Germline trimming cut 6 bases from V and 3 bases from J; bases unmatched to any gene: 4. Per the germline V gene, CDR1 is MNHEY and CDR2 is SVGAGI. The CDR3 protein is CASSRDRDYGYTF. CDR3 DNA: TGTGCCAGCAGCCGAGACAGGGACTATGGCTACACCTTC.

This rearrangement joins TRBV5-4 to TRBJ2-7; D is possibly TRBD2 (5 bases). CDR1 is SGHNT, CDR2 YYREEE, per germline (reference sequence). The V and J ends lost 1 base and 2 bases respectively, with 10 bases between them. The CDR3 totals 14 residues. The DNA for the CDR3 is TGTGCCAGCAGCTTGCCCGGGGTCCCCTACGAGCAGTACTTC. The encoded protein is CASSLPGVPYEQYF.

The J gene is TRBJ2-3, the V gene TRBV28, with 12 bases that match TRBD2. The junction had 10 bases not matched to a gene; V was cut back by 3 bases and J by 6 bases. The germline CDR1 and CDR2 sequences are MDHEN and SYDVKM. The CDR3 totals 17 residues. DNA for the CDR3: TGTGCCAGCAGTTTGCGGAGACTAGCGGGGGAAGGGGATACGCAGTATTTT. Its translation: CASSLRRLAGEGDTQYF.

V and J are TRBV5-1 and TRBJ2-7; D unclear. Germline-derived CDR1 and CDR2 are SGHRS and YFSETQ. This CDR3 has 13 amino acids. Deletions cut 0 bases from V and 2 bases from J, with 6 bases between. The CDR3, as DNA: TGCGCCAGCAGCTTGGGCAGGACCTACGAGCAGTACTTC. It codes for CASSLGRTYEQYF.

This chain uses TRBV28 with TRBJ2-7; 10 bases line up with TRBD2. Trimming took 5 bases from V and 3 from J; bases not matched to a gene: 7. CDR3 length: 15 residues. Germline V gene lookup returns CDR1 MDHEN and CDR2 SYDVKM. The CDR3 is CASSVVAGGYYEQYF. CDR3 DNA: TGTGCCAGCAGTGTAGTAGCGGGGGGATACTACGAGCAGTACTTC.

The rearrangement joins TRBV9 to TRBJ2-5; D might be TRBD1 (6 bases). The CDR3 runs 16 residues. V was shortened by 0 bases and J by 4 bases, with 16 bases between the two germline ends. Germline V gives CDR1 SGDLS, CDR2 YYNGEE. The CDR3 nucleotides are TGTGCCAGCAGCGTAGGCTGGAACAGGGAACTAGAGACCCAGTACTTC. Translation: CASSVGWNRELETQYF.